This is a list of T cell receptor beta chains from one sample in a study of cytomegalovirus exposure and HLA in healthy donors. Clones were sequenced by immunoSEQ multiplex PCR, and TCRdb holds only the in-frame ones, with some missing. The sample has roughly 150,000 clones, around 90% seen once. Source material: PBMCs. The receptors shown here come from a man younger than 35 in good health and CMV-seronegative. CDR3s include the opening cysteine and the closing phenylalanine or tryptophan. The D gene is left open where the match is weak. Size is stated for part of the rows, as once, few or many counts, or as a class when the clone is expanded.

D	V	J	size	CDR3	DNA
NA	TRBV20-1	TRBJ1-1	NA	CSANRVPEAFF	TGCAGTGCCAACAGGGTTCCTGAAGCTTTCTTT
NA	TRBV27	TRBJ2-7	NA	CASSSGLSYEQYF	TGTGCCAGCAGTTCTGGACTCTCCTACGAGCAGTACTTC
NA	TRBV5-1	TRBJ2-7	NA	CASSFSDYEQYF	TGCGCCAGCAGCTTTAGCGACTACGAGCAGTACTTC
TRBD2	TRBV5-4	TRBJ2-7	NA	CASSPTSGRVYEQYF	TGTGCCAGCAGCCCTACTAGCGGGAGAGTATACGAGCAGTACTTC
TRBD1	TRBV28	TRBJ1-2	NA	CASSLYQQGADGYGYTF	TGTGCCAGCAGTTTATATCAACAGGGGGCCGATGGCTATGGCTACACCTTC
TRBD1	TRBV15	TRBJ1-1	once	CATSRDRGMTEAFF	TGTGCCACCAGCAGAGACAGGGGGATGACTGAAGCTTTCTTT
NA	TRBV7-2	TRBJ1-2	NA	CASSYGVLNYGYTF	TGTGCCAGCAGCTACGGGGTGTTGAACTATGGCTACACCTTC
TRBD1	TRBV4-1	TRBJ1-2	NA	CASSLDRDSPNYGYTF	TGCGCCAGCAGCCTGGACCGGGACAGCCCTAACTATGGCTACACCTTC
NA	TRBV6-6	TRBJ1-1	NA	CASGWTDTEAFF	TGTGCCAGCGGCTGGACAGACACTGAAGCTTTCTTT
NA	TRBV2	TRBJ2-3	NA	CASSEGPGTDTQYF	TGTGCCAGCAGCGAGGGCCCTGGGACAGATACGCAGTATTTT
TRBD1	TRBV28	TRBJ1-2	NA	CASNLQGQGKVYGYTF	TGTGCCAGCAACCTGCAGGGACAGGGGAAGGTCTATGGCTACACCTTC
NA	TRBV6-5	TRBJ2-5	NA	CASSRSDRSETQYF	TGTGCCAGCAGCCGATCGGACAGATCAGAGACCCAGTACTTC
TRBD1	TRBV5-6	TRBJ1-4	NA	CASSSPRGLATNEKLFF	TGTGCCAGCAGCAGCCCCAGGGGGCTTGCAACTAATGAAAAACTGTTTTTT
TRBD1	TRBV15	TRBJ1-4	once	CATSPRGDGQGASDFSEKLFF	TGTGCCACCAGCCCCCGGGGAGACGGACAGGGGGCAAGTGATTTCAGTGAAAAACTGTTTTTT
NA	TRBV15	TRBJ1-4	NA	CATSRVGREEEKLFF	TGTGCCACCAGCAGAGTTGGCAGGGAGGAGGAAAAACTGTTTTTT
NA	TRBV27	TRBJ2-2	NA	CASSRQGGNTGELFF	TGTGCCAGCAGTCGGCAGGGGGGGAACACCGGGGAGCTGTTTTTT
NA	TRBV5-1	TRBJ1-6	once	CASSLGQGLGNSPLHF	TGCGCCAGCAGCTTGGGGCAGGGGCTGGGGAATTCACCCCTCCACTTT
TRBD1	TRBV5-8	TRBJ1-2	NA	CASSPMTGSSSSIYGYTF	TGTGCCAGCAGCCCAATGACAGGGTCTAGCTCTTCCATCTATGGCTACACCTTC
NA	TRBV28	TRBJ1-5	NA	CASSSFDQPQHF	TGTGCCAGCAGTTCGTTCGATCAGCCCCAGCATTTT
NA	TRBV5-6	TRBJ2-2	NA	CASSLQNTGELFF	TGTGCCAGCAGCTTGCAGAACACCGGGGAGCTGTTTTTT
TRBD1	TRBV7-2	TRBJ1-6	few	CASSLAVTGGESPLHF	TGTGCCAGCAGCTTAGCCGTGACAGGGGGAGAGTCACCCCTCCACTTT
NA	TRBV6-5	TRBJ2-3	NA	CASSYSQGSTDTQYF	TGTGCCAGCAGTTACTCGCAGGGATCCACAGATACGCAGTATTTT
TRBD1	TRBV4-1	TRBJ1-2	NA	CASSHRQGVYGYTF	TGCGCCAGCAGCCATCGACAGGGAGTGTACGGCTACACCTTC
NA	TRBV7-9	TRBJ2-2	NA	CASSLPTSTRVTGELFF	TGTGCCAGCAGCTTACCGACTAGTACTCGAGTAACCGGGGAGCTGTTTTTT